The present T cell receptor beta chain was sequenced within a study of T cells of healthy individuals. TCRdb fed the 5' RACE reads into MiXCR, producing one record per CDR3 protein. Among approximately 58,000 distinct CDR3 sequences listed, around 15% were seen once. V gave up 0 bases and J gave up 8 bases; unmatched junction bases: 2. Looked up from germline, CDR1 is MNHEY and CDR2 is SVGAGI. The length of the CDR3 is 13 residues. This clonotype was counted many times. The TCR originated in a human donor in good health. The chain employs TRBV6-5 and TRBJ1-1, with 8 nucleotides matching TRBD1. CDR3: CASSYSGTGEAFF. For the CDR3, the DNA is TGTGCCAGCAGTTACTCAGGGACAGGAGAAGCTTTCTTT.